This passage covers 22 T cell receptor beta chains from one sample sequenced in a study of blood T cell repertoires in COVID-19. Generated by immunoSEQ multiplex PCR, the TCRdb table keeps only in-frame clones and is missing some. The sample yields 150,000 to 200,000 clones, approximately 86% seen once. Sequencing was performed on peripheral blood. The receptors originated from a man aged 55 to 70 with acute or convalescent COVID-19.

The rearrangement uses TRBV28 and TRBJ2-5; 7 bases agree with TRBD1. Germline loops: CDR1 MDHEN, CDR2 SYDVKM. Germline trimming cut 2 bases from V and 0 bases from J; bases unmatched to any gene: 3. CDR3 length equals 15 residues. The CDR3 here is CASSLRTGHQETQYF. The CDR3 DNA reads TGTGCCAGCAGTTTACGGACAGGCCACCAAGAGACCCAGTACTTC. Complete variable domain (other parts from reference TRBV28 and TRBJ2-5): DVKVTQSSRYLVKRTGEKVFLECVQDMDHENMFWYRQDPGLGLRLIYFSYDVKMKEKGDIPEGYSVSREKKERFSLILESASTNQTSMYLCASSLRTGHQETQYFGPGTRLLVL.

This sequence joins TRBV11-1 and TRBJ2-7; D unresolved. V was shortened by 2 bases and J by 2 bases, with 10 bases between the two germline ends. The CDR3 is 14 amino acids. CDR1 and CDR2 (germline): SGHAT, FQDESV (reference sequence). The CDR3 DNA is TGTGCCAGCAGCTTACAGATGTATGCCTACGAGCAGTACTTC. Translated, it gives CASSLQMYAYEQYF. The variable domain in full, with the rest retrieved from reference TRBV11-1 and TRBJ2-7, is EAEVAQSPRYKITEKSQAVAFWCDPISGHATLYWYRQILGQGPELLVQFQDESVVDDSQLPKDRFSAERLKGVDSTLKIQPAELGDSAMYLCASSLQMYAYEQYFGPGTRLTVT.

This clone was counted a single time. This chain connects TRBV5-1 to TRBJ1-1; possible D gene TRBD1, 5 bases. In germline, CDR1 is SGHRS, CDR2 YFSETQ. This CDR3 is 15 amino acids long. The ends were cut back, 0 bases at V and 3 bases at J, with 12 bases in the middle. The CDR3 bases are TGCGCCAGCAGCTTGGAGGGACTGGGCGACACTGAAGCTTTCTTT. This gives the protein CASSLEGLGDTEAFF.

On this clone: No DNA is shown, since the ends of the CDR3 on it are uncertain; the CDR3 is the one TCRdb lists. V and J are TRBV2 and TRBJ1-2. CDR1 and CDR2 from the germline V gene are SNHLY and FYNNEI. Termini included, the CDR3 measures 11 amino acids. The CDR3 loop is CASSEWGGGTF.

This chain joins TRBV6-4 and TRBJ2-1; 8 nucleotides line up with TRBD1. Germline V lookup: CDR1 MRHNA, CDR2 SNTAGT. The V and J ends lost 5 bases and 7 bases, in that order; junction bases with no gene match: 7. The CDR3 contains 14 residues. The CDR3 nucleotides are TGTGCCAGCAGTCCCGACAGGGGAGCAAATGAGCAGTTCTTC. Protein: CASSPDRGANEQFF.

The V call is TRBV10-3, the J call TRBJ1-2; D gene ambiguous. The CDR3 is made up of 16 amino acids. Germline CDR1 ENHRY, CDR2 SYGVKD. The V end lost 4 bases, the J end lost 0 bases, and 15 bases lay between the germline ends. CDR3 region: CAISVWAREANYGYTF. The CDR3 nucleotides read TGTGCCATCAGTGTATGGGCGAGGGAGGCTAACTATGGCTACACCTTC.

The count of this clone is one. The chain links TRBV11-1 to TRBJ1-2, with D perhaps matching TRBD1 (5 bases). The CDR3 runs to 12 residues. Trimming removed 4 bases at V and 6 bases at J, with 9 bases between. CDR1 SGHAT and CDR2 FQDESV come from the germline V gene (reference sequence). Written as DNA, the CDR3 is TGTGCCAGCAGCTGGGGAGGGGATGGCTACACCTTC. It specifies CASSWGGDGYTF.

The J gene is TRBJ2-2, the V gene TRBV30, with 10 bases matching TRBD1. Looked up from germline, CDR1 is GTSNPN and CDR2 is SVGIG (reference sequence). The CDR3 totals 15 residues. J was trimmed by 5 bases and V by 7 bases; bases with no gene match: 10. The CDR3 reads CAFQTDRGRTGELFF. DNA of the CDR3: TGTGCCTTCCAAACAGACAGGGGGCGAACCGGGGAGCTGTTTTTT.

The rearrangement joins TRBV9 to TRBJ2-1; tentative D call: TRBD1 (6 bases). Germline CDR1 reads SGDLS; CDR2 reads YYNGEE. With 4 bases removed from V and 5 bases from J, the gap between germline ends came to 13 bases. This CDR3 has 14 residues. CDR3: CASSPRYRDNEQFF. In nucleotides, the CDR3 is TGTGCCAGCAGCCCCCGTTACAGGGACAATGAGCAGTTCTTC.

V gene TRBV5-1 combines with J gene TRBJ2-1; TRBD1 matches 10 bases. The V gene end was trimmed by 2 bases and the J gene end by 5 bases; junction bases not matched to a gene: 4. The V gene's germline CDR1 is SGHRS and CDR2 YFSETQ. The CDR3 contains 15 residues. The CDR3 DNA follows: TGCGCCAGCAGCTTTCTTGGGACAGGGGACAATGAGCAGTTCTTC. Its protein product is CASSFLGTGDNEQFF.

The chain has TRBV7-3 and TRBJ2-7, with 9 bases lining up with TRBD1. Trimming cost V 2 bases and J 5 bases; bases outside gene matches: 7. This CDR3 spans 15 amino acids. The germline V gene encodes CDR1 SGHTA and CDR2 FQGTGA. DNA of the CDR3: TGTGCCAGCAGCTTAGGGCGGGACAGGGTCCACGAGCAGTACTTC. Its protein product is CASSLGRDRVHEQYF.

The chain links TRBV7-3 to TRBJ2-1; D is possibly TRBD2 (5 bases). CDR1 and CDR2 (germline): SGHTA, FQGTGA. CDR3 length: 15 amino acids. V lost 4 bases and J lost 6, with 16 bases in between. CDR3 in DNA: TGTGCCAGCAGCTCTTCCGGGATCTCGACCAATGAGCAGTTCTTC. Translation gives CASSSSGISTNEQFF.

V and J are TRBV24-1 and TRBJ2-2; a possible D gene is TRBD2 (5 bases). Trimming removed 8 bases from V and 7 bases from J, with 7 bases in between. The CDR3 length is 11 residues. Looked up from germline, CDR1 is KGHDR and CDR2 is SFDVKD. The CDR3 sequence is CATNSGGELFF. For the CDR3, the DNA is TGTGCCACCAACAGCGGCGGGGAGCTGTTTTTT.

This chain uses TRBV9 with TRBJ2-3; 9 bases match TRBD1. Trimming at V came to 5 bases and at J to 2 bases, leaving 6 bases not matched to a gene. The CDR3 sequence is 15 residues long. From germline, CDR1 is SGDLS and CDR2 YYNGEE. CDR3 sequence reads: CASRRDRAPTDTQYF. CDR3 nucleotides: TGTGCCAGCAGGAGGGACAGGGCCCCCACAGATACGCAGTATTTT.

This clone was seen only once. V is TRBV27 and J is TRBJ1-1, with unresolved D. CDR1 is MNHEY, CDR2 SMNVEV, per germline (reference sequence). CDR3 length: 13 residues. Trimming took off 6 bases at V and 10 bases at J, with 18 bases between the two ends. CDR3 in DNA: TGTGCCAGCAGATCCCGAGCGGTTGAAACAGCTTTCTTT. This sequence encodes CASRSRAVETAFF.

CDR3: CASSPRGTDTQYF. The CDR3 DNA reads as TGTGCCAGCAGCCCCCGCGGCACAGATACGCAGTATTTT. V and J are TRBV3-1 (or the pseudogene TRBV3-2) and TRBJ2-3; D is unclear. Germline values: CDR1 LGHDT, CDR2 YNNKEL (reference sequence). V gave up 4 bases and J gave up 1 base, with 6 bases separating them. The CDR3 has 13 amino acids.

The CDR3 spells CASSLGGGDETQYF. The CDR3 bases are TGTGCCAGCAGCCTCGGGGGTGGGGACGAGACCCAGTACTTC. The gene calls are TRBV3-1 (or the pseudogene TRBV3-2) and TRBJ2-5, with D maybe TRBD2 (6 bases). The germline gives CDR1 LGHDT, CDR2 YNNKEL (reference sequence). The V end lost 4 bases, the J end lost 5 bases, and 14 bases lay between the germline ends. The CDR3 runs 14 residues.

This chain links TRBV28 with TRBJ2-2; D not resolved. Germline V gives CDR1 MDHEN, CDR2 SYDVKM. This CDR3 has 12 residues. Trimming removed 6 bases at V and 4 bases at J, with 6 bases between. CDR3 DNA: TGTGCCAGCAGCCCGTTCACCGGGGAGCTGTTTTTT. This translates into CASSPFTGELFF.

This clone rates as medium-sized. The gene calls are TRBV5-5 and TRBJ2-7, with 7 nucleotides matching TRBD2. Germline-derived CDR1 and CDR2 are SGHKS and YYEKEE (reference sequence). The CDR3 is 14 residues long. V was pared by 0 bases and J by 6 bases, with 6 bases of the junction left unmatched. The CDR3 DNA reads TGTGCCAGCAGCTTGGAACGGGAGGTCCCCGAGCAGTACTTC. Its translation is CASSLEREVPEQYF.

The V gene is TRBV5-1, the J gene TRBJ2-2; D ambiguous. Germline V CDR1 and CDR2: SGHRS, YFSETQ. This CDR3 has 14 amino acids. V was cut by 0 bases and J by 2 bases, with 5 bases left in between. This chain's CDR3 is CASSLGPNTGELFF. The CDR3 coding sequence is TGCGCCAGCAGCTTGGGGCCAAACACCGGGGAGCTGTTTTTT.

J is TRBJ1-3 and V is TRBV18; 9 bases are a match to TRBD1. The V gene's germline CDR1 is KGHSH and CDR2 LQKENI. The CDR3 runs 15 residues. V shed 3 bases, J shed 2 bases, and the junction held 2 bases outside the gene matches. CDR3 DNA sequence: TGTGCCAGCTCACCCCGGACAGGGGCTGGAAACACCATATATTTT. The encoded protein is CASSPRTGAGNTIYF.

The V and J genes are TRBV11-3 and TRBJ1-2, with 7 bases lining up with TRBD1. Germline V gene lookup returns CDR1 SGHNT and CDR2 YENEEA. The trim removed 5 bases at V and 5 bases at J, leaving 8 bases unmatched. This CDR3 is 14 amino acids long. CDR3 amino acids: CASSPGRGWYGYTF. CDR3 nucleotides: TGTGCCAGCAGCCCCGGCAGGGGGTGGTATGGCTACACCTTC.